What follows describes a single T cell receptor (beta chain). Its specific antigen is unknown. Base qualities are not at hand, and no much larger clone is one base apart. This record comes from a study of blood T cells in healthy people across ages (dated by TCRdb to 2013 to 2016). The study in broad terms: In model experiments, template switching captured roughly one uniquely barcoded TCR beta cDNA molecule for every two T cells. The donors were divided into four age groups: young (average around 15 years), middle-aged (about 40), aged (around 59) and long-lived (about 84). Two additional independent replicas of 1 million unique cDNA reads from the same blood draw were analyzed for two donors (one aged 18 to 29 and one aged 80 or older). To track age-related changes in TCR beta repertoire diversity, the study relied on deep sequencing normalized with unique cDNA molecular identifiers. To avoid experimental bias, donors of different ages were distributed randomly across sequencing lanes.

Library generation was performed with 5' RACE. Data came from an Illumina HiSeq 2500. The second PCR ran for about 7 to 11 cycles and used a J-beta primer mix along with a sample-barcoded 5' primer. Each TCR beta cDNA molecule received a unique molecular identifier from a template-switch 5' adaptor carrying 12 random nucleotides. Each sample yielded at least 2.5 million CDR3-containing paired-end reads. First-strand cDNA synthesis was performed from all RNA using the Mint cDNA synthesis kit, with priming by a TRBC-specific oligonucleotide. Following uracil-DNA glycosylase treatment, a first 18-cycle PCR with universal primers M1SS and BC2_uni_R was performed on all cDNA. In the paper's pipeline: Each sample was normalized by randomly selecting 1 million high-quality reads, each carrying a distinct molecular identifier. Reads with shared molecular identifiers were discarded instead of being binned into consensus sequences. MiTCR, set to a Q25 quality threshold and the strictest error-elimination algorithm, was used for CDR3 identification, clonotype clustering and error correction. A nonparametric unseen species model using Euler transformation provided a lower-bound estimate of total TCR beta diversity. Using fastp trimming at Q25 and MiXCR clonotype assembly, TCRdb reanalyzed the public sequencing data and kept in-frame beta chains. Rows with one shared CDR3 protein collapse into an entry with the most common genes and DNA. TCRdb's processing, not the authors' own work, is the source of the V and J calls. Here the sample has around 1,100,000 distinct CDR3 sequences; 35% to 40% occur a single time. Together, the top ten hold under 15% of the sample.

General findings and caveats noted by the study authors: The percentage of naive T cells measured by flow cytometry correlated strongly with observed TCR beta diversity. Estimates of total diversity based on one million sequenced T cells were regarded as lower bounds and as underestimates. Observed TCR beta diversity per million T cells fell roughly linearly with age, and a significant reduction was already apparent by age around 40. Bulk unsorted PBMC profiling prevented conclusive comparison of naive and antigen-experienced compartments. Because the CMV infection status of the donors was unknown, age-related changes in expanded clonotypes may potentially have been confounded. Compared with the aged group, the long-lived group had more naive CD4+ T cells, fewer expanded clones and increased TCR diversity, suggesting age selection.

The approximately 39 donors, aged about 6 to 100 years, were systemically healthy Caucasian individuals from Russia. Each donor gave about 9.2 milliliters of peripheral blood, drawn into EDTA-treated Vacutainer tubes. Ficoll-Paque density-gradient centrifugation was used to isolate PBMCs, with at least 7 million obtained per sample. Trizol reagent was used to extract total RNA from the PBMCs, yielding at least 5 micrograms per sample. The percentages of naive CD45RAhigh/CD27high T cells were determined by flow cytometry on a PBMC aliquot from every donor. Sequenced: blood. The TCR was taken from a man aged 18 to 29 in good health.

The CDR3 reads CASSEGPGAGELFF. The nucleotide sequence is TGTGCCAGCAGCGAAGGACCTGGCGCCGGGGAGCTGTTTTTT. The chain joins TRBV11-1 to TRBJ2-2, with no confidently assigned D gene. V gives up 5 bases and J gives up 6 bases, and the segment between their germline ends measures 13 bases. From the cysteine up to the phenylalanine, the CDR3 has a length of 14 residues. The only DNA kept is the CDR3, 42 bases in frame from the first base. The germline V gene (reference sequence) provides CDR1 SGHAT and CDR2 FQDESV.